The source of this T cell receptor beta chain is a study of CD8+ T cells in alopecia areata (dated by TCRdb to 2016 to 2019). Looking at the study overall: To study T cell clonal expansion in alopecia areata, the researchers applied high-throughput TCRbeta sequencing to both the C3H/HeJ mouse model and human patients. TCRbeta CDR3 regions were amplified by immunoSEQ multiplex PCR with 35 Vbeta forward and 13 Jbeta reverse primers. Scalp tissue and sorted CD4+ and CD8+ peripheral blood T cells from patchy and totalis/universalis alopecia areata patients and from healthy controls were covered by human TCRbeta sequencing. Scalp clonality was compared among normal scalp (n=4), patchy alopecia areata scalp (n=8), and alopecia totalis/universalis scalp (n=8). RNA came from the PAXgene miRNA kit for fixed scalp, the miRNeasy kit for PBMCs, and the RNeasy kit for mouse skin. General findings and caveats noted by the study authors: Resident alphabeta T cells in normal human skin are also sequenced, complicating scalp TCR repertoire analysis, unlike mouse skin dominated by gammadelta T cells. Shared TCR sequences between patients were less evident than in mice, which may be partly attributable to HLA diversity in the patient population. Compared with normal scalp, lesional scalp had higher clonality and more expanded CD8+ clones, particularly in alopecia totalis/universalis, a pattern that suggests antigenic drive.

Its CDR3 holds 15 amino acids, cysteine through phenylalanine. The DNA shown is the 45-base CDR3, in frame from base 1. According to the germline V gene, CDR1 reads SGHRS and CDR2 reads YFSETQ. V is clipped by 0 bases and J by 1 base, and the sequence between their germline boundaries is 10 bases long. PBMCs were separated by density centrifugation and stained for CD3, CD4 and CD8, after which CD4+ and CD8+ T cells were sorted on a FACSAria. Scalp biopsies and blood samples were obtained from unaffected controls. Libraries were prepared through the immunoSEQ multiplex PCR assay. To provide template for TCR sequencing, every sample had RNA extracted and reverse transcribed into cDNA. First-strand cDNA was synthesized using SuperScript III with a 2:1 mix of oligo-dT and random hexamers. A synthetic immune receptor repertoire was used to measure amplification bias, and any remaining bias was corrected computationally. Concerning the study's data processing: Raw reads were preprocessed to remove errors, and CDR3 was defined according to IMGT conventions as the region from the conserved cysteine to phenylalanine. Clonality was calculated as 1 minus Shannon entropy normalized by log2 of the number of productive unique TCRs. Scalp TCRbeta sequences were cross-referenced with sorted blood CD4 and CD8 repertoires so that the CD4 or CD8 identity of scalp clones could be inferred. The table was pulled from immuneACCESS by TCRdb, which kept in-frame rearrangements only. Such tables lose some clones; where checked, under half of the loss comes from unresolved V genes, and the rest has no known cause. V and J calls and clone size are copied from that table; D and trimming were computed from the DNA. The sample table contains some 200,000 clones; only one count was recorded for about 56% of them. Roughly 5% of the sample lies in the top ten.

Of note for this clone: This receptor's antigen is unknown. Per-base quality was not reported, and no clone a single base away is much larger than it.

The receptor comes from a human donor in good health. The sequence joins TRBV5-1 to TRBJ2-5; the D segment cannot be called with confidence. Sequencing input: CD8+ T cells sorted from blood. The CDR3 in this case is CASSLANTVQETQYF. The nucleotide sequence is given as TGCGCCAGCAGCTTGGCCAACACAGTCCAAGAGACCCAGTACTTC.